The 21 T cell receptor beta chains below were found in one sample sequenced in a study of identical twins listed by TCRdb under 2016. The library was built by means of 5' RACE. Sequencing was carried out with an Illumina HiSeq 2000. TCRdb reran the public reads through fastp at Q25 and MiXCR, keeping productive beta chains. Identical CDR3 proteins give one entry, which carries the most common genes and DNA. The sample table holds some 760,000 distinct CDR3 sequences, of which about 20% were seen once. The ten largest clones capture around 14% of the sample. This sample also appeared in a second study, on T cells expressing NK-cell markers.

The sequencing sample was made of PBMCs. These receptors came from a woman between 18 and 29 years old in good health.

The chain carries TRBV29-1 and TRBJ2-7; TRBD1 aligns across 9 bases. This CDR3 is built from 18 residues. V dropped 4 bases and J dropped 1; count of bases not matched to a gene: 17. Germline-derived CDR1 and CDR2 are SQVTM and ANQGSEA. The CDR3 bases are TGCAGCGTTGTAGCGGGTGGGGGACAGGGTAGTGCGTCCTACGAGCAGTACTTC. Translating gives CSVVAGGGQGSASYEQYF.

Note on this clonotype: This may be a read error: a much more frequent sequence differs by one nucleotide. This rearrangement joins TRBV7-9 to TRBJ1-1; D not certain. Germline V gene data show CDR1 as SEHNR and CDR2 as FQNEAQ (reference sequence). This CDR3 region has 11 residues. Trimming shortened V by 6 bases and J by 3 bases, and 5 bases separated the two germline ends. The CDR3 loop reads CASRSDTEAFF. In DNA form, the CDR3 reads TGTGCCAGCAGGTCGGACACTGAAGCTTTCTTT.

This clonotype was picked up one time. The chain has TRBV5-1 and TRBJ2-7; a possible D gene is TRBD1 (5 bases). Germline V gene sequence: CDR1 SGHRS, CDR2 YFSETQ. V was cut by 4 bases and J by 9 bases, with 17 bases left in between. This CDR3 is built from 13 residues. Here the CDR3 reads CASSDPGRQGQYF. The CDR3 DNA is TGCGCCAGCAGCGACCCAGGACGTCAGGGGCAGTACTTC.

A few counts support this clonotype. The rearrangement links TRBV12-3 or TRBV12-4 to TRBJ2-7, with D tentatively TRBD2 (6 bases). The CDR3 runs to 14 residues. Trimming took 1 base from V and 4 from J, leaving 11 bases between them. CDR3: CASSLELASYEQYF. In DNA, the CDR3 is TGTGCCAGCAGTTTAGAGCTAGCGAGTTACGAGCAGTACTTC.

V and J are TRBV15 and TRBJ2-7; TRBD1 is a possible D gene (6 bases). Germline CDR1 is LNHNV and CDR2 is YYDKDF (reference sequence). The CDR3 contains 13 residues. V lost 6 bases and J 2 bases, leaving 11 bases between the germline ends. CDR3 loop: CATRSDSAYEQYF. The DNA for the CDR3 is TGTGCCACCAGGTCGGACAGCGCCTACGAGCAGTACTTC.

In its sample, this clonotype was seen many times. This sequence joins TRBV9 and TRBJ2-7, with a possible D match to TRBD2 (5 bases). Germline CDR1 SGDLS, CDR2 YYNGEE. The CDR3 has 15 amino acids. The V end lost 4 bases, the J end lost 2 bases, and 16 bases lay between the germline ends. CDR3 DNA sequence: TGTGCCAGCAGCCCAGAAGGAGGTCCTGCCTACGAGCAGTACTTC. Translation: CASSPEGGPAYEQYF.

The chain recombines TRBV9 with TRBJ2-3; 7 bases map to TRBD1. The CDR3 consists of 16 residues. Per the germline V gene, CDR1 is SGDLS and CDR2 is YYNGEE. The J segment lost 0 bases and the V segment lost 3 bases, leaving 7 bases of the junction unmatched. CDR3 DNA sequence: TGTGCCAGCAGCGATGGGACAGACCTTAGCACAGATACGCAGTATTTT. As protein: CASSDGTDLSTDTQYF.

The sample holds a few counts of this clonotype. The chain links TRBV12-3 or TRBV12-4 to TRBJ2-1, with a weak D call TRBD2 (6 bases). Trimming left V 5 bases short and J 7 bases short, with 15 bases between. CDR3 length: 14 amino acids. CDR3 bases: TGTGCCAGCAGTCCCCGAGGGAGGAGGAATGAGCAGTTCTTC. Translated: CASSPRGRRNEQFF.

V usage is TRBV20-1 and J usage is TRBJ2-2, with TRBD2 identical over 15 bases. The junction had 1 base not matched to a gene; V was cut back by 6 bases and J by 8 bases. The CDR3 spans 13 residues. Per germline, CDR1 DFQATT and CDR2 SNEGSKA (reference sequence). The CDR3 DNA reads TGCAGTGCAGGGACTAGCGGGAGGGGGGAGCTGTTTTTT. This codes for CSAGTSGRGELFF.

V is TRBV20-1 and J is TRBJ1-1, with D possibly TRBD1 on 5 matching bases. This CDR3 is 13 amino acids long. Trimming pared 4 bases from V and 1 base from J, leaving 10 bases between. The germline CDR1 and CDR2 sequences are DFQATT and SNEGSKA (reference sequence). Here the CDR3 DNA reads TGCAGTGCTACGGGGACCAGGAACACTGAAGCTTTCTTT. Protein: CSATGTRNTEAFF.

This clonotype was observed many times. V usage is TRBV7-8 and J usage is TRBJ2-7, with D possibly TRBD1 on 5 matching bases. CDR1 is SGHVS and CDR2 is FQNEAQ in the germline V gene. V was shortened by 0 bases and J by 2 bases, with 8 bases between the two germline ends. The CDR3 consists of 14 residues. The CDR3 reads CASSLATAPYEQYF. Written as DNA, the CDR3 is TGTGCCAGCAGCTTAGCGACAGCACCCTACGAGCAGTACTTC. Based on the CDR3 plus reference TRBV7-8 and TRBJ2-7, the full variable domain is GAGVSQSPRYKVAKRGQDVALRCDPISGHVSLFWYQQALGQGPEFLTYFQNEAQLDKSGLPSDRFFAERPEGSVSTLKIQRTQQEDSAVYLCASSLATAPYEQYFGPGTRLTVT.

CDR3 DNA sequence: TGTGCCAGCAGCTTAGAATCCCACTACAATGAGCAGTTCTTC. The encoded protein is CASSLESHYNEQFF. The rearrangement uses TRBV11-2 and TRBJ2-1; no firm D call. The V end lost 0 bases, the J end lost 3 bases, and 6 bases lay between the germline ends. The CDR3 is 14 residues long. Germline lookup yields CDR1 SGHAT and CDR2 FQNNGV.

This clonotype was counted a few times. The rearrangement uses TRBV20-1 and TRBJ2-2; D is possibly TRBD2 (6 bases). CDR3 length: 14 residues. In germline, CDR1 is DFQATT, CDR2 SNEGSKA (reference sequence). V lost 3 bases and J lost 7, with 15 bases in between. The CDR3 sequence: CSARSSGGVGELFF. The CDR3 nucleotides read TGCAGTGCTAGGAGTTCTGGAGGGGTCGGGGAGCTGTTTTTT.

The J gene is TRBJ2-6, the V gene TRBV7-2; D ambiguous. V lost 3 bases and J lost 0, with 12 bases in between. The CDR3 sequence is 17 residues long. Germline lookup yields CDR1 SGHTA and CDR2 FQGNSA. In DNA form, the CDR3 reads TGTGCCAGCAGCTTCAAAGGAGATATCTCTGGGGCCAACGTCCTGACTTTC. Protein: CASSFKGDISGANVLTF.

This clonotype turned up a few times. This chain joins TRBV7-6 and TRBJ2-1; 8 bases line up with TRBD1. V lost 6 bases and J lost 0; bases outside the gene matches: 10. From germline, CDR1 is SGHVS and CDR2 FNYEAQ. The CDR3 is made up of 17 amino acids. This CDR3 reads CASSSTGTGYSYNEQFF. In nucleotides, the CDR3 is TGTGCCAGCAGTTCTACCGGGACAGGATACTCCTACAATGAGCAGTTCTTC.

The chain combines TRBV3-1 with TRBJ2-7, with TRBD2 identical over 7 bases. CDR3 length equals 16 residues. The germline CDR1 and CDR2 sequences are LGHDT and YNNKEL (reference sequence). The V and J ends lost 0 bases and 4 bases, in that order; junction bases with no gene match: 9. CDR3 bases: TGTGCCAGCAGCCAAGATTACACAGCGGGACGATACGAGCAGTACTTC. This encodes CASSQDYTAGRYEQYF.

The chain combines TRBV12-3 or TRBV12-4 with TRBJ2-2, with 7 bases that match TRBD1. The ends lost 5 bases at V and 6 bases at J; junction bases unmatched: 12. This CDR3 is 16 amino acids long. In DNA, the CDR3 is TGTGCCAGCAGTCCCCGACAGGGACCAGGGGCCGGGGAGCTGTTTTTT. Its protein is CASSPRQGPGAGELFF.

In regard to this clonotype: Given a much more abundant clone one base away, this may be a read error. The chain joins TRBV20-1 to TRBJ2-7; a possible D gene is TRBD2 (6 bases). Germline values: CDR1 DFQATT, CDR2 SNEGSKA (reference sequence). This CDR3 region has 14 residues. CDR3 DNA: TGCGGTGCCGCCCGGGGGACGACCAACTACGAGCAGTACTTC. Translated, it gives CGAARGTTNYEQYF.

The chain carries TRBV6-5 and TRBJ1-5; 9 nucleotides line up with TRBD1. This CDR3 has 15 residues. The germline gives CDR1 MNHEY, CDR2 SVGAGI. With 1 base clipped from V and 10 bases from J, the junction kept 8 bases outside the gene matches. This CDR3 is CASSYYGQGPFPQHF. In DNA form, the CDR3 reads TGTGCCAGCAGTTACTATGGACAGGGGCCTTTTCCCCAGCATTTT.

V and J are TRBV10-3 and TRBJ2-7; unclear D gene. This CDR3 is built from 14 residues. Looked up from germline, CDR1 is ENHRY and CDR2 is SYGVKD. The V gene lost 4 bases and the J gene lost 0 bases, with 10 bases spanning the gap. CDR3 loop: CAISVGPSSYEQYF. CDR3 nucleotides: TGTGCCATCAGTGTCGGGCCTTCCTCCTACGAGCAGTACTTC.

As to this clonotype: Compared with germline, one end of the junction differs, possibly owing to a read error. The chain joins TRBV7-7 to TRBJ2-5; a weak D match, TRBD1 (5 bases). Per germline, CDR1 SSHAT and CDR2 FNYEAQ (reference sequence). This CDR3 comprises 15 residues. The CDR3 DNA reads TGTGCTAGCAGCTTAGTGGCAGGGTCGGCAGAGACCCAGTACTTC. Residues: CASSLVAGSAETQYF.